The 9 T cell receptor beta chains listed next were all sequenced from one sample in a study of blood T cell repertoires in COVID-19. Generated by immunoSEQ multiplex PCR, the TCRdb table keeps only in-frame clones and is missing some. The table lists about 260,000 clones, approximately 86% of them singletons. The specimen was peripheral blood. All receptors derive from a man aged 40-49 years who had recovered from COVID-19.

The gene calls are TRBV7-6 and TRBJ2-7; unclear D gene. The CDR3 has 15 residues. CDR1 and CDR2 (germline): SGHVS, FNYEAQ. V was trimmed by 8 bases and J by 0 bases, leaving 17 bases between them. The DNA of the CDR3 is TGTGCCAGCTCCCTCTTCGAGCAAAGCTCCTACGAGCAGTACTTC. As protein: CASSLFEQSSYEQYF. Looking up the rest from reference TRBV7-6 and TRBJ2-7 gives the full variable domain: GAGVSQSPRYKVTKRGQDVALRCDPISGHVSLYWYRQALGQGPEFLTYFNYEAQQDKSGLPNDRFSAERPEGSISTLTIQRTEQRDSAMYRCASSLFEQSSYEQYFGPGTRLTVT.

The genes are TRBV6-5 and TRBJ2-3; 7 bases fit TRBD2. Per germline, CDR1 MNHEY and CDR2 SVGAGI. J was trimmed by 0 bases and V by 5 bases; bases with no gene match: 2. There are 14 residues in the CDR3. The DNA of the CDR3 is TGTGCCAGCAGTCTAGCGGCTAGCACAGATACGCAGTATTTT. It yields the protein CASSLAASTDTQYF.

The chain recombines TRBV2 with TRBJ1-1; tentatively, D is TRBD1 (6 bases). CDR1 and CDR2 from the germline V gene are SNHLY and FYNNEI. Trimming shortened V by 5 bases and J by 2 bases, and 12 bases separated the two germline ends. The CDR3 length is 14 residues. The CDR3: CASSPDRINTEAFF. The CDR3 DNA sequence: TGTGCCAGCAGTCCTGACAGGATCAACACTGAAGCTTTCTTT.

This clone has just one count. This chain joins TRBV7-3 and TRBJ2-7; possibly TRBD2 for D (5 bases). The V end was cut by 1 base, the J end by 0 bases, with 10 bases between. From germline, CDR1 is SGHTA and CDR2 FQGTGA. CDR3 length: 15 amino acids. Here the CDR3 reads CASSLIGSGSYEQYF. CDR3 bases: TGTGCCAGCAGCTTAATAGGGAGTGGCTCCTACGAGCAGTACTTC.

The chain recombines TRBV5-6 with TRBJ1-6; no definite D call. Trimming took off 4 bases at V and 11 bases at J, with 19 bases between the two ends. CDR1 and CDR2 (germline): SGHDT, YYEEEE. The CDR3 length is 15 residues. The CDR3: CASSPRGRTITPLHF. The CDR3 region has the DNA TGTGCCAGCAGCCCCCGCGGCAGAACGATCACACCCCTCCACTTT.

This chain joins TRBV18 and TRBJ2-7; D gene ambiguous. CDR3 length: 15 residues. V dropped 3 bases and J dropped 11 bases, with 23 bases sitting between them. CDR1 and CDR2 from the germline V gene are KGHSH and LQKENI. CDR3 bases: TGTGCCAGCTCACCTCTGCCGTCCGAGCCCTCCGCCGAGTACTTC. This gives the protein CASSPLPSEPSAEYF.

V usage is TRBV5-1 and J usage is TRBJ1-3; no definite D call. Germline assignment: CDR1 SGHRS and CDR2 YFSETQ. The length of the CDR3 is 13 residues. Between the trimmed V and J ends, which lost 7 bases and 0 bases, there was a span of 8 bases. The DNA for the CDR3 is TGCGCCAGCCGAACTTACTCTGGAAACACCATATATTTT. Residues: CASRTYSGNTIYF.

The CDR3 loop is CASSRTGTNEKLFF. The DNA for the CDR3 is TGTGCCAGCAGCCGGACAGGGACTAATGAAAAACTGTTTTTT. The V and J genes are TRBV14 and TRBJ1-4; 8 nucleotides match TRBD1. After removal of 4 bases from V and 2 bases from J, the junction contained 0 bases not matched to a gene. This CDR3 has 14 residues. From germline, CDR1 is SGHDN and CDR2 FVKESK.

This rearrangement joins TRBV6-2 or TRBV6-3 to TRBJ2-5, with D maybe TRBD2 (5 bases). The V gene's germline CDR1 is MNHEY and CDR2 SVGEGT. The CDR3 extends over 17 amino acids. V shed 0 bases and J shed 5 bases, with 19 bases lying between them. The CDR3 sequence is CASSYSHDLGPGETQYF. DNA for the CDR3: TGTGCCAGCAGTTACTCGCACGATTTAGGCCCGGGGGAGACCCAGTACTTC.